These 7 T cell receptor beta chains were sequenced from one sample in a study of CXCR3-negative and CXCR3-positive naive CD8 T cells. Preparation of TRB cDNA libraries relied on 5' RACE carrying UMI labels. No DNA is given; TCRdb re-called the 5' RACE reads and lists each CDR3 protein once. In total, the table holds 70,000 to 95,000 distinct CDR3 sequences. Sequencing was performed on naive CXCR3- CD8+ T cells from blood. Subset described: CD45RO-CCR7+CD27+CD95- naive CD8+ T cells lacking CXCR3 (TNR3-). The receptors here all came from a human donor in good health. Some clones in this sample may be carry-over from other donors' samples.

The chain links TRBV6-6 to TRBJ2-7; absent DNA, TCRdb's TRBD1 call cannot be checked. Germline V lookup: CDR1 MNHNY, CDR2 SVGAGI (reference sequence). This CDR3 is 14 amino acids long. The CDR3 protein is CASSHPEQNYEQYF.

CDR3 residues: CASSLETGELGEQFF. The genes are TRBV12-3 or TRBV12-4 and TRBJ2-1; the TCRdb D gene call, TRBD1, has no DNA to confirm it. The CDR3 sequence is 15 residues long.

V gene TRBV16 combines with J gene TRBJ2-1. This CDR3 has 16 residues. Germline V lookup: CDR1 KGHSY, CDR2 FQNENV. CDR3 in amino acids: CASSQFGGVPYNEQFF.

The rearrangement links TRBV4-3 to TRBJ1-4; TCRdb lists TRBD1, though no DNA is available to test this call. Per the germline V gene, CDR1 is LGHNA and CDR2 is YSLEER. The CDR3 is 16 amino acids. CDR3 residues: CASSQDLTAFNEKLFF.

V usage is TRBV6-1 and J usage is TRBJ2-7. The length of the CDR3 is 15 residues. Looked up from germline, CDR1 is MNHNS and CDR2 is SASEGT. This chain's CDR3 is CASSETVWATYEQYF.

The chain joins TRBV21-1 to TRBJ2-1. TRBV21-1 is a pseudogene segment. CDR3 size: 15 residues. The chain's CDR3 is CASSKRVRVGDEQFF.

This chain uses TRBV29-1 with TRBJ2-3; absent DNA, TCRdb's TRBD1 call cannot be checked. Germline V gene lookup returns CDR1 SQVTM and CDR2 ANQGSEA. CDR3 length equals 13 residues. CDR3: CTRAGTVSDTQYF.